What follows describes a single TCR beta chain. This sample is drawn from a study of blood T cells in healthy people across ages. Background on the study: When template switching was applied, about one barcoded beta molecule was captured per two T cells.

The V gene lost 4 bases and the J gene lost 4 bases, with 13 bases spanning the gap. The CDR3 length is 14 residues. Germline V CDR1 and CDR2: SGHVS, FNYEAQ. The second PCR ran roughly 7 to 11 cycles with a sample-barcoded 5' primer and J-beta primers. Unique molecular identifiers of 12 random nucleotides labeled each cDNA. TCRdb fed the 5' RACE reads into MiXCR, producing one record per CDR3 protein. The table records approximately 960,000 distinct CDR3 sequences, around 29% of them present only once. These data were also reused for a study on T cells of mothers and their children. That source reports: Each mother yielded more than 9.5 million TCR beta CDR3 reads. Each child yielded approximately 3 million reads.

V gene TRBV7-6 combines with J gene TRBJ1-1; D may be TRBD1 (6 bases). The receptor was isolated from a woman in her forties in good health. The sample was blood. The CDR3 is CASSSGGLGTEAFF. The CDR3 DNA reads as TGTGCCAGCAGCTCTGGGGGCTTGGGCACTGAAGCTTTCTTT.